This T cell receptor beta chain was identified during a study of response to subunit inactivated influenza vaccine. The CDR3 runs to 15 residues. The germline V gene has CDR1 SGDLS and CDR2 YYNGEE. Deletions cut 3 bases from V and 5 bases from J, with 18 bases between. TCRdb re-derived calls from the RT-PCR reads in MiXCR, one entry per CDR3 protein. This sample has 150,000 to 200,000 distinct CDR3 sequences; about an eighth occur once, and the top ten carry roughly 29%. This clonotype was counted many times. This sample was also put to use in a study of T cells expressing NK-cell markers. That study reports: 5'RACE template switching with UMIs generated TCR beta cDNA. It was sorted CD3+CD56-NKG2C+, CD3+CD56+NKG2C- and CD3+CD56+NKG2C+ T cells that provided the TCR beta repertoires. HCMV specificity of the expanded NKG2C+ T cell clones stayed unclear.

The input for sequencing was CD8+ T cells sorted from PBMCs, taken 11 to 12 days after vaccination. The sequence came from a man aged 50-60 years who received an inactivated influenza vaccine. The chain recombines TRBV9 with TRBJ2-7; perhaps TRBD2 as D (7 bases). The CDR3 DNA reads TGTGCCAGCAGCGCGGGGGGCGGGAGAGGGAACGAGCAGTACTTC. This codes for CASSAGGGRGNEQYF. Complete variable domain (other parts from reference TRBV9 and TRBJ2-7): DSGVTQTPKHLITATGQRVTLRCSPRSGDLSVYWYQQSLDQGLQFLIQYYNGEERAKGNILERFSAQQFPDLHSELNLSSLELGDSALYFCASSAGGGRGNEQYFGPGTRLTVT.